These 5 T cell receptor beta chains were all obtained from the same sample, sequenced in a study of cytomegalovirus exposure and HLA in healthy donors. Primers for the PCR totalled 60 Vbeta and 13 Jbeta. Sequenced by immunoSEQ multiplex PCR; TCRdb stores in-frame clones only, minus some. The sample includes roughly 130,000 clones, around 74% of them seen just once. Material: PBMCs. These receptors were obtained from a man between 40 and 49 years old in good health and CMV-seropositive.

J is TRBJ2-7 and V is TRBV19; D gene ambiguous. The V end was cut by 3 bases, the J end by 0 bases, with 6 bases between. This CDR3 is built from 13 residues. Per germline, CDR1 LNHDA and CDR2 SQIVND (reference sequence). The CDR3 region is CASSMAPSYEQYF. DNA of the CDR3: TGTGCCAGTAGTATGGCACCCTCCTACGAGCAGTACTTC.

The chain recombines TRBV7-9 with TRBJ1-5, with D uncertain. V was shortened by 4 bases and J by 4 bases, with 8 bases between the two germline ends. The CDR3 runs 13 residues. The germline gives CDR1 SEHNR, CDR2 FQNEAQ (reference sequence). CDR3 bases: TGTGCCAGCAGCTCCGCGGGGAATCAGCCCCAGCATTTT. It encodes CASSSAGNQPQHF.

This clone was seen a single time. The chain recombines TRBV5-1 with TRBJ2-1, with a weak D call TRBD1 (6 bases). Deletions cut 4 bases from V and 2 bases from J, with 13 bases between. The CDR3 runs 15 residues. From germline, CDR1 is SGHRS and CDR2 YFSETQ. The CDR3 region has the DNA TGCGCCAGCAGCCTCCGGGACATAGCCTACAATGAGCAGTTCTTC. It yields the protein CASSLRDIAYNEQFF.

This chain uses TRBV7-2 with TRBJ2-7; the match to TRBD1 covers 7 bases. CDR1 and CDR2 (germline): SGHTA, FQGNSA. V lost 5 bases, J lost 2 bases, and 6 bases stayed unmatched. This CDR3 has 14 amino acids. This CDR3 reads CASSPGTAPYEQYF. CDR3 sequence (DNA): TGTGCCAGCAGCCCCGGGACAGCCCCCTACGAGCAGTACTTC. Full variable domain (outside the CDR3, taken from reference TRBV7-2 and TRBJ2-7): GAGVSQSPSNKVTEKGKDVELRCDPISGHTALYWYRQSLGQGLEFLIYFQGNSAPDKSGLPSDRFSAERTGGSVSTLTIQRTQQEDSAVYLCASSPGTAPYEQYFGPGTRLTVT.

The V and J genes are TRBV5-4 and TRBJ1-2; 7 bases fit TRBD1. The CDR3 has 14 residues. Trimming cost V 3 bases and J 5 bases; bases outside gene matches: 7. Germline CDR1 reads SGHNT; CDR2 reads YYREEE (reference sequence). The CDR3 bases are TGTGCCAGCAGCTCCAGGGGGACCCTGTATGGCTACACCTTC. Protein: CASSSRGTLYGYTF.